This TCR beta chain was captured by sequencing in a study of blood T cells in healthy people across ages. The V gene's germline CDR1 is MRHNA and CDR2 SNTAGT. The CDR3 length is 16 residues. Trimming removed 5 bases from V and 1 base from J; junction bases left unmatched: 6. Together with a sample-barcoded 5' primer, a J-beta primer mix was included in a second PCR lasting roughly 6 to 12 cycles. Via MiXCR, TCRdb re-called the 5' RACE reads, giving one row per CDR3 protein. Of about 1,000,000 distinct CDR3 sequences listed, under 45% are singletons. The sequence was collected from an older woman in good health. The chain has TRBV6-4 and TRBJ2-1, with 9 bases fitting TRBD2. The sequencing input was blood. CDR3 bases: TGTGCCAGCAGTCCCCTCGGACTAGCGTCCTACAATGAGCAGTTCTTC. It is translated as CASSPLGLASYNEQFF.